The clone carrying this TCR beta chain appeared a few times. Its antigen is still unknown. Per the original data handling: Sampled TCR counts reached a median of approximately 100,000 per sample, with values ranging from roughly 20,000 to 750,000. TCRdb recomputed calls from the RACE reads with MiXCR, one row per CDR3 protein. These V and J calls are TCRdb output, not the study's own analysis. The sample shows 350,000 to 400,000 distinct CDR3 sequences, roughly 5.3% of them seen only once. The time point was: pre-sensitization, week 0. The treatment denotes: therapeutic diphenylcyclopropenone sensitization with weekly scalp DPC. Prior to each patch test being applied, blood was drawn. This specimen belongs to a study of human T cells and chemical hapten exposure. Whole-study results and caveats: TCRs exceeding a frequency of 1 in 1000 stayed unchanged under DPC sensitization. Significantly greater numbers of large CDR3 similarity clusters came from expanded TCRs than from controls.

Germline V CDR1 and CDR2: MNHEY, SVGEGT. With 6 bases removed from V and 0 bases from J, the gap between germline ends came to 12 bases. The CDR3 contains 15 residues. This receptor was taken from a woman aged 50 to 60 with alopecia areata. Some clones in this sample may be carry-over from other donors' samples. V and J are TRBV6-2 or TRBV6-3 and TRBJ2-1; no definite D call. The specimen comprised whole blood, sampled in connection with sensitization to the hapten diphenylcyclopropenone (DPC). This chain's CDR3 is CASRTQQYSYNEQFF. The CDR3 DNA reads TGTGCCAGCAGGACCCAACAGTACTCCTACAATGAGCAGTTCTTC.